Below, one T cell receptor beta chain is given with its context. Its antigen is currently unknown. With template switching, a universal primer site was added, and the cDNA carried unique molecular identifiers. In TCRdb, the 5' RACE reads were re-called with MiXCR into one record per CDR3 protein. The sample lists roughly 1,500,000 distinct CDR3 sequences; about 32% were seen once. This sample stems from a study of identical twins. Study conclusions and caveats: Zero-insertion findings could be partly confounded by invariant cells (MAIT and iNKT cells). Insertion counts were lower in abundant cord blood beta clonotypes, a trend that memory repertoires did not show. Donors were not followed over many years; analysis was cross-sectional.

With 0 bases removed from V and 0 bases from J, the gap between germline ends came to 10 bases. This CDR3 is built from 16 residues. Germline V lookup: CDR1 SGHRS, CDR2 YFSETQ. This clonotype originated in a newborn girl in good health. The gene calls are TRBV5-1 and TRBJ1-5, with D hard to call. The sequenced material came from cord blood. CDR3 loop: CASSLVIPYSNQPQHF. CDR3 bases: TGCGCCAGCAGCTTGGTTATACCCTATAGCAATCAGCCCCAGCATTTT.